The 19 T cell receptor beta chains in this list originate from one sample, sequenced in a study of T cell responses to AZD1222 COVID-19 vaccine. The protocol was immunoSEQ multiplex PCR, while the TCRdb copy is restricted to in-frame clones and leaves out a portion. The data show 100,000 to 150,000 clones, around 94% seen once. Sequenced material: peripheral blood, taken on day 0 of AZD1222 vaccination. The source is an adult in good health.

The CDR3 nucleotides read TGTGCCAGCAGCTCTCGGGACAGAGGCGCCACTGAAGCTTTCTTT. It translates to CASSSRDRGATEAFF. The chain carries TRBV6-5 and TRBJ1-1, with 7 bases aligning to TRBD1. Germline CDR1 MNHEY, CDR2 SVGAGI. This CDR3 comprises 15 residues. Trimming cost V 6 bases and J 4 bases; bases outside gene matches: 11.

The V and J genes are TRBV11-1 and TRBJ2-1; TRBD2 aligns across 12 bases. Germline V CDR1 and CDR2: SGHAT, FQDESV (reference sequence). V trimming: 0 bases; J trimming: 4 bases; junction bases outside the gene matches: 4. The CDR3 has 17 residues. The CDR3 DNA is TGTGCCAGCAGCTTAGCGGGCCTAGCGGGAGGGTACAATGAGCAGTTCTTC. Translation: CASSLAGLAGGYNEQFF.

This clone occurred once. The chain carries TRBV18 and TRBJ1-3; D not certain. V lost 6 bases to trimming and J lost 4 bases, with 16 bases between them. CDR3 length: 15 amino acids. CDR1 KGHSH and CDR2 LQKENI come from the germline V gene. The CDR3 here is CASSPPNVDGNTIYF. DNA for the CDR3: TGTGCCAGCTCCCCTCCCAACGTGGACGGAAACACCATATATTTT.

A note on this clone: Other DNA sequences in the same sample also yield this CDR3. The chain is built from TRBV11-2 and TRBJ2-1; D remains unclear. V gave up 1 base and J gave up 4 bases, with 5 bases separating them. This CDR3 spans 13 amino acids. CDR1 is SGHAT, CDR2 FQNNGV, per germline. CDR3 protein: CASSLGVYNEQFF. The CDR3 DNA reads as TGTGCCAGCAGCTTAGGAGTTTACAATGAGCAGTTCTTC.

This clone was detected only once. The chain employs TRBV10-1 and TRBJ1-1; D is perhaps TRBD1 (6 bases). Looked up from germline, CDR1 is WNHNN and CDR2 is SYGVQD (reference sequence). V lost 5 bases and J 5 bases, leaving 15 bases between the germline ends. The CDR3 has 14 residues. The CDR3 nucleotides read TGCGCCAGCAGTCATGGACAGTTGACGACTGAAGCTTTCTTT. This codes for CASSHGQLTTEAFF.

The CDR3 region has the DNA TGTGCCAGCAGTAGCTATGCTAGTGGCTACACCTTC. Translating it yields CASSSYASGYTF. The V and J genes are TRBV2 and TRBJ1-2; D gene unclear. Germline V lookup: CDR1 SNHLY, CDR2 FYNNEI. The CDR3 extends over 12 amino acids. V dropped 5 bases and J dropped 7 bases, with 11 bases sitting between them.

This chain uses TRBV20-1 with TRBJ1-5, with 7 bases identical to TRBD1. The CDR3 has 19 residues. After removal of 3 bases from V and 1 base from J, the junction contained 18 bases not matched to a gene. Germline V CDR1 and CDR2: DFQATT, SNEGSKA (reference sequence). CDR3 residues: CSASPGRTGRLGSNQPQHF. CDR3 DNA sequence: TGCAGTGCTAGTCCAGGGCGGACAGGACGGTTGGGCAGCAATCAGCCCCAGCATTTT.

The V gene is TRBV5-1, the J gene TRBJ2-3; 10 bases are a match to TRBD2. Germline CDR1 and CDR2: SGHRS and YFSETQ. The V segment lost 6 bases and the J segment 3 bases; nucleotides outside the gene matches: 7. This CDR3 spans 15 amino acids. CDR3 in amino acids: CASKQLAGQTDTQYF. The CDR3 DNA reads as TGCGCCAGCAAACAACTAGCGGGGCAGACAGATACGCAGTATTTT.

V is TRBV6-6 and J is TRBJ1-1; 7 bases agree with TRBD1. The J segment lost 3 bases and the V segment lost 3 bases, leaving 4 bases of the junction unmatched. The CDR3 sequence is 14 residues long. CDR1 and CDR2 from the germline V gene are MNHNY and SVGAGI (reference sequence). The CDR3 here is CASSYDRDDTEAFF. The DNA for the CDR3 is TGTGCCAGCAGTTATGACAGGGATGACACTGAAGCTTTCTTT.

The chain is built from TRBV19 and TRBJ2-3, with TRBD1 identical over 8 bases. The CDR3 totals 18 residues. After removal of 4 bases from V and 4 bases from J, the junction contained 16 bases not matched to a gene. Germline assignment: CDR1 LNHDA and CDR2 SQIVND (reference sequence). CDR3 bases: TGTGCCAGTAGTAGGGGTCCACTTAGGACAGGGTCAGCAGATACGCAGTATTTT. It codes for CASSRGPLRTGSADTQYF.

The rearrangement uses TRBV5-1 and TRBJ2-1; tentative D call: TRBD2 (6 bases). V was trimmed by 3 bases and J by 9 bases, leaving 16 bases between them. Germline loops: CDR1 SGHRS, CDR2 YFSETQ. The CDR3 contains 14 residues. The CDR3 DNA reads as TGCGCCAGCAGCTCTAGACTAGGAAAGAGTGAGCAGTTCTTC. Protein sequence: CASSSRLGKSEQFF. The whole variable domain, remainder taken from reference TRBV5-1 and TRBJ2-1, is KAGVTQTPRYLIKTRGQQVTLSCSPISGHRSVSWYQQTPGQGLQFLFEYFSETQRNKGNFPGRFSGRQFSNSRSEMNVSTLELGDSALYLCASSSRLGKSEQFFGPGTRLTVL.

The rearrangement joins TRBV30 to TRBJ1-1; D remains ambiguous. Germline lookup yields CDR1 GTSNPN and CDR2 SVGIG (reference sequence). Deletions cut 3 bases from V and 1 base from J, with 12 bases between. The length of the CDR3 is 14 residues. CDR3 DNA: TGTGCCTGGAGCCCGCCTGCCCGGAACACTGAAGCTTTCTTT. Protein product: CAWSPPARNTEAFF.

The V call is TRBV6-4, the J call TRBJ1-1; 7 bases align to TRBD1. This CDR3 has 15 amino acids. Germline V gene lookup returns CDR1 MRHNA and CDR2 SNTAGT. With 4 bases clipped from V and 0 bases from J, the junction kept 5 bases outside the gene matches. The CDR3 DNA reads TGTGCCAGCAGTGCTCAGACAGGGATGAACACTGAAGCTTTCTTT. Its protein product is CASSAQTGMNTEAFF.

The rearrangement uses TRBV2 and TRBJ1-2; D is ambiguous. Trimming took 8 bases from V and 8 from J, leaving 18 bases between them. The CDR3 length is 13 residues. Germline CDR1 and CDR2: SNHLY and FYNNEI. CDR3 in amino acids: CASPRGSRRGYTF. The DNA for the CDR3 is TGTGCCAGCCCACGGGGTAGTCGGCGAGGCTACACCTTC. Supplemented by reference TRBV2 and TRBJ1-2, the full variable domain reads EPEVTQTPSHQVTQMGQEVILRCVPISNHLYFYWYRQILGQKVEFLVSFYNNEISEKSEIFDDQFSVERPDGSNFTLKIRSTKLEDSAMYFCASPRGSRRGYTFGSGTRLTVV.

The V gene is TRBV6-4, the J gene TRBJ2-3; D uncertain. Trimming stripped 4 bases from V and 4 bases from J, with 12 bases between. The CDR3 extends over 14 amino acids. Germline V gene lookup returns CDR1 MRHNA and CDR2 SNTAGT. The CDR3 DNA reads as TGTGCCAGCAGTGTAAGTCCGGGTTCAGATACGCAGTATTTT. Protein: CASSVSPGSDTQYF.

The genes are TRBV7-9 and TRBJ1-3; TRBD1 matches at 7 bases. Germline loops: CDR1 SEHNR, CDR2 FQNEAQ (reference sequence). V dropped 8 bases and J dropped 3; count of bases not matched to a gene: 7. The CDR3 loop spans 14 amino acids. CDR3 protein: CASGPGTVGNTIYF. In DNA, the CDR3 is TGTGCCAGCGGCCCAGGGACAGTTGGAAACACCATATATTTT.

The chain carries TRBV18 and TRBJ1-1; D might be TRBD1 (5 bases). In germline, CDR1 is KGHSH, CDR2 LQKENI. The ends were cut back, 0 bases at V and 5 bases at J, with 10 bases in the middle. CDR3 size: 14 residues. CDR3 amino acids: CASSPPGARTEAFF. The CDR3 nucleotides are TGTGCCAGCTCACCACCCGGGGCGCGGACTGAAGCTTTCTTT.

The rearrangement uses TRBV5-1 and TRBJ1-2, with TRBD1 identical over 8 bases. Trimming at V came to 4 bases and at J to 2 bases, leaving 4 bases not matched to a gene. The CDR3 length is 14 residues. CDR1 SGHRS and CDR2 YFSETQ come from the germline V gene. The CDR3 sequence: CASSPRTGNYGYTF. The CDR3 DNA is TGCGCCAGCAGCCCCCGGACAGGGAACTATGGCTACACCTTC.

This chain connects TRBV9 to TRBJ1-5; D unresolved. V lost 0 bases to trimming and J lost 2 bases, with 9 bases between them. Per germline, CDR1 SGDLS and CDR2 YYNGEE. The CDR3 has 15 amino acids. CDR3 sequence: CASSVEPGGNQPQHF. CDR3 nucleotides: TGTGCCAGCAGCGTAGAGCCGGGAGGCAATCAGCCCCAGCATTTT.